Sequencing of this TCR beta chain was carried out in a study of CD8 T cells in ankylosing spondylitis. General study results and limits: In ankylosing spondylitis blood, a motif of roughly eight highly homologous TCR beta variants appeared characteristic. Clones that were linked to disease were CD8+ and were relatively rare in peripheral blood.

Each TCR beta library was made by quantitative 5'-RACE that incorporated molecular barcodes. Each CDR3 protein is one row after TCRdb ran MiXCR on the 5' RACE reads. The top ten hold approximately 15% of the sample, which has 200,000 to 250,000 distinct CDR3 sequences, 6% to 8% seen once. V gave up 3 bases and J gave up 4 bases; unmatched junction bases: 6. Germline V gene lookup returns CDR1 LNHDA and CDR2 SQIVND (reference sequence). This CDR3 is 14 amino acids long. This clonotype was seen a few times. Antigen specificity is unknown. The chain carries TRBV19 and TRBJ2-7, with 7 bases matching TRBD1. The sample taken for sequencing was blood, either unsorted or a sorted T cell fraction (not recorded which). The receptor's source is a male donor with ankylosing spondylitis. The CDR3 sequence: CASSMGQLGYEQYF. The CDR3 bases are TGTGCCAGTAGTATGGGACAGCTGGGTTACGAGCAGTACTTC.